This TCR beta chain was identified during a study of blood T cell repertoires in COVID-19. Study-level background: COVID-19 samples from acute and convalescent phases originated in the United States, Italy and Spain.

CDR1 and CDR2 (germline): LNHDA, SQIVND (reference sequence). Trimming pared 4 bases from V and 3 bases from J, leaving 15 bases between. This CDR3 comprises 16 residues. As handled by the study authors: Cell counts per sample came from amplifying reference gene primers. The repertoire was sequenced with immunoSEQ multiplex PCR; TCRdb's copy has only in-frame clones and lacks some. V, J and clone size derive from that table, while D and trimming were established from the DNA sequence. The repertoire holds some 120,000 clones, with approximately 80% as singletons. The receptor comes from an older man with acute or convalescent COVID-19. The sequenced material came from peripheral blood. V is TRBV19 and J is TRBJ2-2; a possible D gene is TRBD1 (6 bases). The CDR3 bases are TGTGCCAGTAGTAATACACAGGGTTCGTACACCGGGGAGCTGTTTTTT. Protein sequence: CASSNTQGSYTGELFF.